This entry lists 4 T cell receptor beta chains sequenced from one sample in a study of cytomegalovirus exposure and HLA in healthy donors. The primer mix had 60 Vbeta and 13 Jbeta primers. Some clones are missing from TCRdb's copy, which holds only in-frame ones; the method was immunoSEQ multiplex PCR. The sample consists of 100,000 to 150,000 clones, roughly 80% of them appearing once. What was sequenced was PBMCs. These receptor sequences come from a woman aged 45 to 65 in good health and CMV-seronegative.

This clone has only a few counts. Given a much more abundant clone one base away, this may be a read error. The chain has TRBV4-2 and TRBJ2-1; 11 bases are a match to TRBD2. Germline loops: CDR1 LGHNA, CDR2 YNFKEQ. The CDR3 runs to 19 residues. Trimming removed 5 bases from V and 8 bases from J; junction bases left unmatched: 20. CDR3 loop: CASSSDPSTSGMGGYEQFF. The CDR3 region has the DNA TGTGCCAGCAGCTCGGATCCCTCGACTAGCGGGATGGGTGGCTATGAGCAGTTCTTC.

The chain links TRBV28 to TRBJ2-5; 7 positions match TRBD1. The J call may be faulty, since TRBJ2-7 better matches the DNA end. The CDR3 consists of 15 residues. CDR1 MDHEN and CDR2 SYDVKM come from the germline V gene. The CDR3, as DNA: TGTGCCAGCAGTTCCCCCGGGACAGTAACCTACGAGCAGTACTTC. Protein product: CASSSPGTVTYEQYF.

This clone was observed a few times. The chain couples TRBV5-5 to TRBJ2-7; 11 bases line up with TRBD1. The CDR3 length is 16 residues. From germline, CDR1 is SGHKS and CDR2 YYEKEE (reference sequence). The ends lost 5 bases at V and 4 bases at J; junction bases unmatched: 11. CDR3 sequence: CASSPGGDRGFYEQYF. DNA of the CDR3: TGTGCCAGCAGTCCGGGGGGGGACAGGGGGTTTTACGAGCAGTACTTC.

The chain couples TRBV11-3 to TRBJ2-5; possible D gene TRBD1, 5 bases. This CDR3 has 13 amino acids. The V end lost 4 bases, the J end lost 1 base, and 7 bases lay between the germline ends. Germline V lookup: CDR1 SGHNT, CDR2 YENEEA. In nucleotides, the CDR3 is TGTGCCAGCAGCTGGCAGGGCCAAGAGACCCAGTACTTC. As protein: CASSWQGQETQYF.